A single T cell receptor beta chain is shown here with its context. Its cognate antigen is unknown. The read terminates 3 residues before the CDR3 end, so the remaining end is supplied by the germline J gene. Sequenced by immunoSEQ multiplex PCR; TCRdb stores in-frame clones only, minus some. This sample lists about 30,000 clones; its ten largest clones have around 15%. The data originate from a study of Tregs in tolerant kidney transplant recipients. With 8 bases clipped from V and 2 bases from J, the junction kept 1 base outside the gene matches. This CDR3 has 14 residues. The germline CDR1 and CDR2 sequences are MGHDK and SYGVNS. Study results and limitations: The most relevant donor-specific Treg TCRbeta repertoire apparently came from expansion with activated donor B cells.

CD4+CD25+CD127- Tregs, CD4+CD25- non-Tregs, CD4 and CD8 cells were sorted. The source is a human donor who received a combined kidney and bone marrow transplant. This chain joins TRBV25-1 and TRBJ2-6, with TRBD1 matching over 9 bases. Sample: CD8+ T cells from blood, taken before the transplant. CDR3: CASRDRAGANVLTF. CDR3 DNA, as far as it was read: TGTGCCAGCCGGGACAGGGCTGGGGCCAACGTC.